The 9 T cell receptor beta chains below were found in one sample sequenced in a study of blood T cell repertoires in COVID-19. TCRdb's copy holds only in-frame clones and misses some; the assay was immunoSEQ multiplex PCR. The repertoire includes some 270,000 clones, over 80% of them detected once, and about 4% sits in the top ten. The sequenced sample was PBMCs or T cells enriched from blood (not recorded which). These receptors all come from a woman aged 30 to 39 with acute COVID-19.

This chain connects TRBV5-4 to TRBJ1-4; D may be TRBD1 (5 bases). The CDR3 contains 14 residues. Germline V CDR1 and CDR2: SGHNT, YYREEE (reference sequence). Trimming left V 4 bases short and J 7 bases short, with 14 bases between. CDR3 bases: TGTGCCAGCAGCCTACGCGGGGGGGGTGAAAAACTGTTTTTT. Protein sequence: CASSLRGGGEKLFF.

The rearrangement joins TRBV13 to TRBJ2-1; 11 positions agree with TRBD2. CDR3 size: 15 residues. Germline V gene lookup returns CDR1 PRHDT and CDR2 FYEKMQ (reference sequence). V shed 6 bases, J shed 7 bases, and the junction held 8 bases outside the gene matches. CDR3 nucleotides: TGTGCCAGCAGGAATAGTGGGACTAGCGGAAATGAGCAGTTCTTC. Its translation is CASRNSGTSGNEQFF.

This chain joins TRBV3-1 (or the pseudogene TRBV3-2) and TRBJ2-2, with TRBD2 identical over 16 bases. Germline CDR1 and CDR2: LGHDT and YNNKEL (reference sequence). With V trimmed by 6 bases and J by 4 bases, 20 bases remained unmatched. This CDR3 region has 22 residues. CDR3 region: CASRNAEPGLAGGPLSTGELFF. The CDR3 DNA reads TGTGCCAGCAGAAATGCAGAACCGGGACTAGCGGGAGGGCCTCTGTCCACCGGGGAGCTGTTTTTT.

The chain uses TRBV27 and TRBJ2-1, with 8 bases identical to TRBD2. Germline-derived CDR1 and CDR2 are MNHEY and SMNVEV (reference sequence). V lost 0 bases and J lost 9; bases outside the gene matches: 10. The CDR3 spans 16 residues. As DNA, the CDR3 is TGTGCCAGCAGTTTATCAGGGACTAGGGTGGCAGGTGAGCAGTTCTTC. The encoded protein is CASSLSGTRVAGEQFF.

This rearrangement joins TRBV13 to TRBJ1-2, with D unresolved. Germline V gene sequence: CDR1 PRHDT, CDR2 FYEKMQ (reference sequence). The V and J ends lost 6 bases and 4 bases respectively, with 15 bases between them. The CDR3 extends over 14 amino acids. The CDR3 is CASSFQAVLYGYTF. As DNA, the CDR3 is TGTGCCAGCAGTTTCCAAGCGGTGCTCTATGGCTACACCTTC.

The genes are TRBV27 and TRBJ1-5, with D maybe TRBD1 (5 bases). The V end lost 2 bases, the J end lost 4 bases, and 15 bases lay between the germline ends. This CDR3 region has 16 residues. The germline V gene has CDR1 MNHEY and CDR2 SMNVEV (reference sequence). In DNA form, the CDR3 reads TGTGCCAGCAGTTTAGCCGGGTTTGGGGGGAATCAGCCCCAGCATTTT. Protein: CASSLAGFGGNQPQHF.

This clone was observed a few times. The chain recombines TRBV9 with TRBJ2-3; maybe TRBD1 (6 bases). Germline-derived CDR1 and CDR2 are SGDLS and YYNGEE. This CDR3 region has 16 residues. Trimming cost V 0 bases and J 0 bases, with 11 bases left between them. The CDR3 region is CASSVGGLGSTDTQYF. CDR3 DNA sequence: TGTGCCAGCAGCGTAGGGGGGCTGGGGAGCACAGATACGCAGTATTTT.

The V and J genes are TRBV29-1 and TRBJ1-3; D might be TRBD1 (6 bases). CDR1 is SQVTM, CDR2 ANQGSEA, per germline. The CDR3 totals 14 residues. The V end lost 3 bases, the J end lost 1 base, and 10 bases lay between the germline ends. The DNA of the CDR3 is TGCAGCGTTGAGGGGGGGCTTTCTGGAAACACCATATATTTT. Translation gives CSVEGGLSGNTIYF. Filled out from reference TRBV29-1 and TRBJ1-3, the complete variable domain reads SAVISQKPSRDICQRGTSLTIQCQVDSQVTMMFWYRQQPGQSLTLIATANQGSEATYESGFVIDKFPISRPNLTFSTLTVSNMSPEDSSIYLCSVEGGLSGNTIYFGEGSWLTVV.

This chain uses TRBV19 with TRBJ2-3; TRBD1 matches 10 bases. CDR1 LNHDA and CDR2 SQIVND come from the germline V gene (reference sequence). The CDR3 consists of 13 residues. The CDR3 reads CVSRDRGTDTQYF. Here the CDR3 DNA reads TGTGTCAGCAGGGACAGGGGAACAGATACGCAGTATTTT. The complete variable domain, with remaining parts taken from reference TRBV19 and TRBJ2-3, reads DGGITQSPKYLFRKEGQNVTLSCEQNLNHDAMYWYRQDPGQGLRLIYYSQIVNDFQKGDIAEGYSVSREKKESFPLTVTSAQKNPTAFYLCVSRDRGTDTQYFGPGTRLTVL.